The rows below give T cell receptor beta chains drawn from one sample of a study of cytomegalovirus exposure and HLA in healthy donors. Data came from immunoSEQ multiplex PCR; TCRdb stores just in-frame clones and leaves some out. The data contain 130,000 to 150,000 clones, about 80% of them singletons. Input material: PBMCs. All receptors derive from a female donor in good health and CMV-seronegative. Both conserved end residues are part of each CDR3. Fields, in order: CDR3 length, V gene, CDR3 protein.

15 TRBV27 CASRYQGVSHYEQYF
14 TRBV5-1 CASSLGQGMQEQYF
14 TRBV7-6 CASSPTGTGTEQYF
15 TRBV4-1 CASSHGLAGGFEQFF
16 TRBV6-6 CASSPNLGTRNTEAFF
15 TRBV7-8 CASSFPFGSQETQYF
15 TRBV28 CASTTPGQGQYEQYF
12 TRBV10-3 CAMSGTDYEQYF
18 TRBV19 CASTLQDRGRVGNQPQHF
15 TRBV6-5 CASSVHQGSSYEQYF
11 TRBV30 CAWVGGATLFF
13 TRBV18 CASSPDSSYEQYF